This TCR beta chain was sequenced in a study of PD-1 blockade in classical Hodgkin lymphoma. The repertoire was sequenced with immunoSEQ multiplex PCR; TCRdb's copy has only in-frame clones and lacks some. Here the sample spans over 20,000 clones, just over 75% being singletons. All patients relapsed after autologous stem cell transplantation, and brentuximab vedotin exposure varied. Deletions cut 0 bases from V and 8 bases from J, with 16 bases between. CDR1 SGHDT and CDR2 YYEEEE come from the germline V gene. This CDR3 region has 15 residues. This TCR derives from a human donor with classical Hodgkin lymphoma. The rearrangement joins TRBV5-6 to TRBJ2-3; D is possibly TRBD2 (6 bases). The specimen was peripheral blood mononuclear cells (PBMCs), collected before the second cycle of nivolumab. The DNA of the CDR3 is TGTGCCAGCAGCTTGGAGGGACGGGCCGGGGGTACGCAGTATTTT. This codes for CASSLEGRAGGTQYF.